A selection of T cell receptor beta chains follows, all from one sample in a study of OX40 agonist ivuxolimab in advanced cancers. Sequencing was performed with immunoSEQ multiplex PCR; in TCRdb, only in-frame clones are kept and a portion is missing. The sample has about 46,000 clones; about nine tenths are singletons. The input for sequencing was CD4+ or CD8+ T cells sorted from blood, taken in a trial of the OX40 agonist ivuxolimab. The origin of the receptors is an adult with an advanced solid tumor such as melanoma, head and neck, liver or kidney cancer. CDR3s include the opening cysteine and the closing phenylalanine or tryptophan. A D gene is named only where the DNA matches it firmly. Clone size is shown for a subset of rows, as once, few, many or a class of expanded clone.

TRBV11-2,TRBJ2-3,NA,TRBD2,CASSSRLAGRTDTQYF,TGTGCCAGCAGCTCCAGACTAGCGGGCCGCACAGATACGCAGTATTTT
TRBV11-2,TRBJ2-5,NA,TRBD2,CASSFGGLAGVETQYF,TGTGCCAGCAGCTTTGGGGGACTAGCGGGAGTTGAGACCCAGTACTTC
TRBV28,TRBJ1-4,NA,NA,CASSSPGHHNEKLFF,TGTGCCAGCAGTTCACCGGGACACCACAATGAAAAACTGTTTTTT
TRBV28,TRBJ2-5,once,NA,CASSELGQTQETQYF,TGTGCCAGCAGCGAGCTTGGACAGACCCAAGAGACCCAGTACTTC
TRBV5-6,TRBJ2-7,once,TRBD1,CASSKRQGRVSWEQYF,TGTGCCAGCAGCAAACGACAGGGACGAGTCTCGTGGGAGCAGTACTTC
TRBV5-4,TRBJ2-3,NA,NA,CASSLGGLVSHADTQYF,TGTGCCAGCAGCTTGGGGGGCCTAGTCTCTCATGCAGATACGCAGTATTTT
TRBV9,TRBJ1-3,NA,NA,CASSVQGGLSGNTIYF,TGTGCCAGCAGCGTTCAGGGCGGGCTCTCTGGAAACACCATATATTTT
TRBV5-4,TRBJ2-7,NA,NA,CASSITGSEQYF,TGTGCCAGCAGCATTACAGGGTCTGAGCAGTACTTC
TRBV9,TRBJ2-7,NA,TRBD2,CASSVATAGGPYEQYF,TGTGCCAGCAGCGTAGCTACGGCGGGAGGCCCCTACGAGCAGTACTTC
TRBV10-2,TRBJ1-1,NA,NA,CASTHVFGTTSEAFF,TGCGCCAGCACACACGTCTTTGGGACAACTAGTGAAGCTTTCTTT
TRBV18,TRBJ1-4,NA,NA,CASSRNREGYEKLFF,TGTGCCAGCTCTCGAAACAGGGAGGGGTATGAAAAACTGTTTTTT
TRBV5-5,TRBJ1-6,NA,NA,CASSFWDSYNSPLHF,TGTGCCAGCAGCTTTTGGGACTCCTATAATTCACCCCTCCACTTT
TRBV7-9,TRBJ2-5,NA,TRBD1,CASSFSSTGRQETQYF,TGTGCCAGCAGCTTTAGTTCGACAGGGCGGCAGGAGACCCAGTACTTC
TRBV28,TRBJ1-4,NA,TRBD1,CASSLGGSVEKLFF,TGTGCCAGCAGCCTAGGGGGCTCGGTTGAAAAACTGTTTTTT
TRBV5-6,TRBJ1-5,once,NA,CASSLALYDQPQHF,TGTGCCAGCAGCTTGGCTTTGTACGATCAGCCCCAGCATTTT
TRBV11-2,TRBJ2-4,NA,TRBD1,CASSLDRGDIQYF,TGTGCCAGCAGCTTGGACAGGGGTGACATTCAGTACTTC
TRBV4-2,TRBJ2-2,NA,TRBD1,CAGSPSQGTDNTGELFF,TGTGCCGGCAGCCCCTCACAGGGGACCGACAACACCGGGGAGCTGTTTTTT
TRBV5-4,TRBJ2-2,NA,TRBD2,CASSLASGRNTGELFF,TGTGCCAGCAGCCTCGCTAGCGGGAGAAACACCGGGGAGCTGTTTTTT
TRBV20-1,TRBJ2-5,NA,NA,CSGQKETQYF,TGCAGCGGACAGAAAGAGACCCAGTACTTC
TRBV2,TRBJ2-3,NA,TRBD2,CASSPSGVTDTQYF,TGTGCCAGCAGCCCTAGCGGGGTCACAGATACGCAGTATTTT
TRBV11-2,TRBJ1-1,once,TRBD1,CASSRQGMNTEAFF,TGTGCCAGCAGCCGACAGGGGATGAACACTGAAGCTTTCTTT
TRBV28,TRBJ2-7,NA,TRBD1,CASSFPPGTAKGEQYF,TGTGCCAGCAGTTTTCCTCCCGGGACAGCCAAGGGGGAGCAGTACTTC
TRBV19,TRBJ2-7,NA,TRBD1,CASRGRTGIVSEQYF,TGTGCCAGTAGAGGAAGGACAGGGATCGTCTCCGAGCAGTACTTC
TRBV27,TRBJ1-6,NA,NA,CASSLSQLGTANSYNSPLHF,TGTGCCAGCAGTTTATCGCAACTTGGGACCGCCAACTCCTATAATTCACCCCTCCACTTT
TRBV19,TRBJ1-2,few,TRBD1,CASSARTGNEGYTF,TGTGCCAGTAGTGCCCGGACAGGGAATGAGGGCTACACCTTC
TRBV27,TRBJ2-1,NA,TRBD2,CASSPTLAGDNEQFF,TGTGCCAGCAGTCCTACACTAGCGGGGGACAATGAGCAGTTCTTC
TRBV5-1,TRBJ2-1,NA,TRBD2,CASSPLAGGYNEQFF,TGCGCCAGCAGCCCGCTAGCGGGGGGCTACAATGAGCAGTTCTTC
TRBV7-3,TRBJ2-2,once,NA,CASRAGQGYGELFF,TGTGCCAGCAGAGCGGGACAAGGCTACGGGGAGCTGTTTTTT
TRBV20-1,TRBJ2-5,NA,NA,CSAGGQETQYF,TGCAGTGCTGGGGGCCAAGAGACCCAGTACTTC